Following are 16 T cell receptor beta chains from one sample sequenced in a study of T cell changes during pregnancy in multiple sclerosis. Assay: immunoSEQ multiplex PCR; the TCRdb copy retains only in-frame clones and omits some. The table shows more than 85,000 clones, with around 94% occurring only once. The sequenced sample was peripheral blood, obtained after pregnancy. These receptors were taken from a female donor in good health, enrolled as a control in a pregnancy study.

This sequence joins TRBV7-2 and TRBJ1-5, with TRBD1 as a possible D gene (6 bases). CDR1 and CDR2 from the germline V gene are SGHTA and FQGNSA. V dropped 1 base and J dropped 6 bases, with 10 bases sitting between them. The CDR3 is made up of 14 amino acids. The CDR3 reads CASSLVQGRQPQHF. The DNA for the CDR3 is TGTGCCAGCAGCTTAGTCCAGGGGCGTCAGCCCCAGCATTTT.

This rearrangement joins TRBV5-1 to TRBJ2-7; 7 bases align to TRBD2. Per the germline V gene, CDR1 is SGHRS and CDR2 is YFSETQ. The CDR3 runs 15 residues. V shed 0 bases and J 0 bases; nucleotides not matched to a gene: 3. The CDR3 protein is CASSLVGGSSYEQYF. In nucleotides, the CDR3 is TGCGCCAGCAGCTTGGTCGGGGGGAGCTCCTACGAGCAGTACTTC.

This clone was recorded only once. This chain uses TRBV5-4 with TRBJ2-2; 12 nucleotides align to TRBD2. The junction had 8 bases not matched to a gene; V was cut back by 1 base and J by 7 bases. CDR1 is SGHNT and CDR2 is YYREEE in the germline V gene (reference sequence). This CDR3 is built from 17 residues. Written as DNA, the CDR3 is TGTGCCAGCAGCTTGTTGACTAGCGGGAGTCGAAACGGGGAGCTGTTTTTT. Translated: CASSLLTSGSRNGELFF.

The genes are TRBV2 and TRBJ2-3; TRBD1 is a possible D gene (5 bases). V lost 3 bases and J 7 bases, leaving 14 bases between the germline ends. Looked up from germline, CDR1 is SNHLY and CDR2 is FYNNEI. There are 14 residues in the CDR3. CDR3 sequence reads: CASSETQGGNTQYF. CDR3 nucleotide sequence: TGTGCCAGCAGTGAGACTCAGGGTGGGAATACGCAGTATTTT.

This chain joins TRBV5-4 and TRBJ2-5, with 14 bases identical to TRBD2. Germline loops: CDR1 SGHNT, CDR2 YYREEE (reference sequence). V lost 4 bases to trimming and J lost 5 bases; unmatched junction nucleotides: 13. This CDR3 has 18 amino acids. CDR3 residues: CASSLRFGLAGGEETQYF. Here the CDR3 DNA reads TGTGCCAGCAGCCTCCGTTTTGGACTAGCGGGAGGCGAGGAGACCCAGTACTTC.

This clone has only one observation. The chain recombines TRBV2 with TRBJ1-4; TRBD1 matches 8 bases. The CDR3 runs 15 residues. Germline V gene sequence: CDR1 SNHLY, CDR2 FYNNEI. The junction had 6 bases not matched to a gene; V was cut back by 6 bases and J by 3 bases. The CDR3 protein is CASREDRVANEKLFF. DNA of the CDR3: TGTGCCAGCAGGGAGGACAGGGTCGCTAATGAAAAACTGTTTTTT.

The chain combines TRBV15 with TRBJ1-1, with unresolved D. V lost 0 bases and J 0 bases, leaving 11 bases between the germline ends. Germline V gives CDR1 LNHNV, CDR2 YYDKDF (reference sequence). This CDR3 has 16 amino acids. CDR3 loop: CATSRDSVLMNTEAFF. DNA for the CDR3: TGTGCCACCAGCAGAGATTCTGTTCTAATGAACACTGAAGCTTTCTTT.

In this sample, this clone turned up once. This rearrangement joins TRBV28 to TRBJ1-1; TRBD1 might be the D (5 bases). The CDR3 runs 17 residues. Per germline, CDR1 MDHEN and CDR2 SYDVKM. V was cut by 7 bases and J by 1 base, with 22 bases left in between. The CDR3 DNA follows: TGTGCCAGCACCATTAGCGGGGGGGGAGGAGGGAACACTGAAGCTTTCTTT. Its translation is CASTISGGGGGNTEAFF.

This clone was recorded only once. The chain carries TRBV2 and TRBJ1-4; no firm D call. The CDR3 covers 12 residues. The ends were cut back, 8 bases at V and 4 bases at J, with 8 bases in the middle. Germline V gene lookup returns CDR1 SNHLY and CDR2 FYNNEI. CDR3: CASLGYNEKLFF. As DNA, the CDR3 is TGTGCCAGCTTGGGCTATAATGAAAAACTGTTTTTT.

The J gene is TRBJ1-1, the V gene TRBV5-1; D gene ambiguous. The CDR3 is 16 amino acids. Germline V gives CDR1 SGHRS, CDR2 YFSETQ. V was trimmed by 4 bases and J by 0 bases, leaving 16 bases between them. The CDR3 protein is CASSLISGGLNTEAFF. In DNA, the CDR3 is TGCGCCAGCAGCCTGATTTCAGGAGGCTTGAACACTGAAGCTTTCTTT.

The CDR3 nucleotides read TGTGCCAGCAGTGAAGCTTTCACAATCGCCCCCACAGATACGCAGTATTTT. Translating it yields CASSEAFTIAPTDTQYF. The chain has TRBV6-1 and TRBJ2-3, with D unclear. CDR1 MNHNS and CDR2 SASEGT come from the germline V gene. CDR3 length equals 17 residues. Between the trimmed V and J ends, which lost 0 bases and 2 bases, there was a span of 15 bases.

Note on this clone: The sample has other DNA sequences that encode this CDR3 too. The chain joins TRBV28 to TRBJ2-3; 7 bases are shared with TRBD1. Trimming cost V 3 bases and J 5 bases; bases outside gene matches: 2. The CDR3 has 13 amino acids. CDR1 MDHEN and CDR2 SYDVKM come from the germline V gene. The CDR3 loop is CASSFPGGDTQYF. CDR3 coding DNA: TGTGCCAGCAGTTTCCCAGGGGGAGATACGCAGTATTTT.

The chain carries TRBV7-9 and TRBJ2-2, with D unclear. CDR1 is SEHNR and CDR2 is FQNEAQ in the germline V gene (reference sequence). Trimming cost V 8 bases and J 5 bases, with 15 bases left between them. The CDR3 totals 14 residues. CDR3 in amino acids: CASAPRGATGELFF. CDR3 coding DNA: TGTGCCAGCGCTCCCCGCGGAGCAACCGGGGAGCTGTTTTTT.

V and J are TRBV6-1 and TRBJ1-5, with TRBD1 matching 7 bases. The J segment lost 1 base and the V segment lost 3 bases, leaving 6 bases of the junction unmatched. CDR3 size: 16 residues. CDR1 and CDR2 from the germline V gene are MNHNS and SASEGT. CDR3 amino acids: CASSEYRGPSNQPQHF. CDR3 sequence (DNA): TGTGCCAGCAGTGAGTACAGGGGCCCCAGCAATCAGCCCCAGCATTTT.

This chain connects TRBV6-5 to TRBJ2-1, with 10 bases matching TRBD2. Per germline, CDR1 MNHEY and CDR2 SVGAGI. This CDR3 spans 14 amino acids. Trimming at V came to 10 bases and at J to 9 bases, leaving 12 bases not matched to a gene. The CDR3: CAIHKRLAGVEQFF. The CDR3 nucleotides are TGTGCCATCCACAAGAGGCTAGCGGGAGTTGAGCAGTTCTTC.

The chain uses TRBV10-3 and TRBJ1-4, with unresolved D. V lost 0 bases and J lost 7, with 12 bases in between. Germline CDR1 is ENHRY and CDR2 is SYGVKD. The CDR3 sequence is 15 residues long. The CDR3 DNA sequence: TGTGCCATCAGTGAGTCAAGGGCTGCGGGTGAAAAACTGTTTTTT. It yields the protein CAISESRAAGEKLFF.